These 14 T cell receptor beta chains were all obtained from the same sample, sequenced in a study of T cell repertoires in cytomegalovirus infection. For these TCRs, the target antigens are not known. In TCRdb, the reads were re-called with MiXCR into one record per CDR3 protein. Among some 46,000 distinct CDR3 sequences listed, around 21% were seen once. The specimen was CD8+ T cells from cultured PBMCs, collected from culture after CMV antigen stimulation. The receptor set was obtained from a human donor in good health (CMV status not recorded). Some clones in this sample may be carry-over from other donors' samples.

This clonotype was recorded at least ten times. The chain combines TRBV7-6 with TRBJ1-5, with D unresolved. Trimming took 5 bases from V and 0 from J, leaving 14 bases between them. The CDR3 spans 16 residues. The germline gives CDR1 SGHVS, CDR2 FNYEAQ. CDR3 loop: CASSPLRDGSNQPQHF. The CDR3 region has the DNA TGTGCCAGCAGCCCACTTCGTGACGGTAGCAATCAGCCCCAGCATTTT.

The chain is built from TRBV13 and TRBJ2-7; a possible D gene is TRBD2 (7 bases). Trimming stripped 1 base from V and 3 bases from J, with 13 bases between. Germline assignment: CDR1 PRHDT and CDR2 FYEKMQ (reference sequence). The CDR3 has 15 residues. The CDR3 DNA reads as TGTGCCAGCAGCTTAGATGGGGGGGCGGTCTACGAGCAGTACTTC. Its protein product is CASSLDGGAVYEQYF.

This clonotype was seen many times. The V and J genes are TRBV7-2 and TRBJ2-3; 11 bases agree with TRBD1. With 3 bases clipped from V and 5 bases from J, the junction kept 7 bases outside the gene matches. The length of the CDR3 is 16 residues. CDR1 is SGHTA, CDR2 FQGNSA, per germline. In DNA form, the CDR3 reads TGTGCCAGCAGCTTCCGGACAGGGGGCAGGGGAGATACGCAGTATTTT. Translation gives CASSFRTGGRGDTQYF.

This clonotype has a handful of counts. The gene calls are TRBV20-1 and TRBJ1-1; D gene ambiguous. This CDR3 contains 12 residues. V gave up 6 bases and J gave up 3 bases, with 11 bases separating them. Germline CDR1 is DFQATT and CDR2 is SNEGSKA (reference sequence). Here the CDR3 reads CSAHRRDTEAFF. DNA for the CDR3: TGCAGTGCCCACCGACGGGACACTGAAGCTTTCTTT.

This clonotype has a count of ten or more. The rearrangement joins TRBV4-2 to TRBJ1-1; D not certain. Trimming took off 4 bases at V and 4 bases at J, with 10 bases between the two ends. This CDR3 is built from 13 residues. The germline V gene has CDR1 LGHNA and CDR2 YNFKEQ. DNA for the CDR3: TGTGCCAGCAGCCCAGAGTTGGGCACTGAAGCTTTCTTT. Encoded protein: CASSPELGTEAFF.

This clonotype was seen more than once but under ten times. V is TRBV28 and J is TRBJ2-7; TRBD2 agrees at 9 bases. CDR3 size: 15 residues. The V and J ends lost 5 bases and 5 bases, in that order; junction bases with no gene match: 10. Per germline, CDR1 MDHEN and CDR2 SYDVKM. The CDR3 DNA reads as TGTGCCAGCAGTCTGGTTAGCGGGAGCAGGGACGAGCAGTACTTC. Translating gives CASSLVSGSRDEQYF.

This clonotype was observed at least ten times. V is TRBV7-9 and J is TRBJ1-5, with 10 nucleotides matching TRBD1. V was clipped by 1 base and J by 7 bases; unmatched bases: 4. Germline CDR1 SEHNR, CDR2 FQNEAQ (reference sequence). The length of the CDR3 is 15 residues. This CDR3 is CASSLGTGGKQPQHF. The CDR3 DNA follows: TGTGCCAGCAGCTTAGGGACAGGGGGTAAGCAGCCCCAGCATTTT.

This chain links TRBV27 with TRBJ2-1; TRBD1 agrees at 7 bases. Germline V gives CDR1 MNHEY, CDR2 SMNVEV (reference sequence). V was clipped by 5 bases and J by 11 bases; unmatched bases: 9. The CDR3 length is 13 residues. Here the CDR3 reads CASSKGTVPQQFF. The CDR3 nucleotides are TGTGCCAGCAGTAAGGGGACAGTCCCCCAGCAGTTCTTC.

Concerning this clonotype: With a much larger clone just one base away, this may be a read error. The V call is TRBV7-4, the J call TRBJ2-1, with unresolved D. In germline, CDR1 is SGHVT, CDR2 SQSDAQ. This CDR3 contains 14 residues. The CDR3 DNA sequence: TGTGCCGGCAGCTTAGATGGTCTAGACGATGAGCAGTTCTTC. Residues: CAGSLDGLDDEQFF.

In DNA, the CDR3 is TGTGCCAGCAGCCGGGACAGGGCGTCCGGGGCCAACGTCCTGACTTTC. Encoded protein: CASSRDRASGANVLTF. The V call is TRBV6-6, the J call TRBJ2-6; 9 nucleotides match TRBD1. CDR1 is MNHNY, CDR2 SVGAGI, per germline (reference sequence). This CDR3 contains 16 residues. V shed 6 bases and J 4 bases; nucleotides not matched to a gene: 7.

This clonotype was recorded many times. DNA of the CDR3: TGTGCCAGCAGTTCCCGGGACTTCTACAATGAGCAGTTCTTC. Encoded protein: CASSSRDFYNEQFF. The chain recombines TRBV12-3 or TRBV12-4 with TRBJ2-1, with D possibly being TRBD2 (6 bases). V was pared by 4 bases and J by 3 bases, with 10 bases between. The CDR3 covers 14 residues.

This clonotype was detected many times. The V call is TRBV6-2 or TRBV6-3, the J call TRBJ1-1; TRBD1 agrees at 8 bases. V trimming: 7 bases; J trimming: 5 bases; junction bases outside the gene matches: 9. Germline CDR1 and CDR2: MNHEY and SVGEGT. The CDR3 covers 14 residues. The CDR3, as DNA: TGTGCCAGCATTCCCCGTAACAGGGGGACTGAAGCTTTCTTT. Residues: CASIPRNRGTEAFF.

At least ten counts were recorded for this clonotype. This chain connects TRBV7-8 to TRBJ2-7; TRBD2 agrees at 7 bases. V lost 7 bases and J lost 5; bases outside the gene matches: 11. The CDR3 has 14 amino acids. Germline values: CDR1 SGHVS, CDR2 FQNEAQ. The CDR3 reads CASTPKGGMNEQYF. CDR3 nucleotide sequence: TGTGCCAGCACCCCCAAGGGAGGGATGAACGAGCAGTACTTC.

The table lists this clonotype with many counts. The chain employs TRBV7-2 and TRBJ2-7; no clear D. CDR3 length equals 12 residues. Trimming shortened V by 5 bases and J by 3 bases, and 8 bases separated the two germline ends. The germline V gene has CDR1 SGHTA and CDR2 FQGNSA. The CDR3 region is CASSTDLYEQYF. The CDR3 bases are TGTGCCAGCAGCACCGACCTCTACGAGCAGTACTTC.